Shown below are 10 T cell receptor beta chains from a single sample sequenced in a study of graft-versus-host responses after intestinal transplantation. Some clones are missing from TCRdb's copy, which holds only in-frame ones; the method was immunoSEQ multiplex PCR. Of around 20,000 clones in the sample, roughly 94% were seen once. Material: PBMCs, obtained 23 days after intestinal transplant. The receptor set was obtained from a human patient who received an intestinal transplant, so some T cells may come from the graft donor.

V gene TRBV11-2 combines with J gene TRBJ2-3, with 8 positions matching TRBD2. Germline V CDR1 and CDR2: SGHAT, FQNNGV. There are 17 residues in the CDR3. Trimming removed 1 base from V and 6 bases from J; junction bases left unmatched: 12. The CDR3 bases are TGTGCCAGCAGCTTAGTTGAGAGCGGGAGTGTGGGGGATACGCAGTATTTT. Translation: CASSLVESGSVGDTQYF.

The chain recombines TRBV18 with TRBJ2-3, with 7 bases fitting TRBD2. V dropped 2 bases and J dropped 0; count of bases not matched to a gene: 2. CDR3 length: 15 residues. The germline gives CDR1 KGHSH, CDR2 LQKENI. CDR3 residues: CASSPDSGSTDTQYF. The DNA of the CDR3 is TGTGCCAGCTCACCAGATAGCGGGAGCACAGATACGCAGTATTTT. Combining the CDR3 with reference TRBV18 and TRBJ2-3 gives the whole variable domain NAGVMQNPRHLVRRRGQEARLRCSPMKGHSHVYWYRQLPEEGLKFMVYLQKENIIDESGMPKERFSAEFPKEGPSILRIQQVVRGDSAAYFCASSPDSGSTDTQYFGPGTRLTVL.

The chain joins TRBV7-2 to TRBJ2-3; D is ambiguous. Trimming removed 4 bases at V and 2 bases at J, with 1 base between. CDR1 is SGHTA and CDR2 is FQGNSA in the germline V gene. The CDR3 has 11 residues. The CDR3 sequence is CASSYTDTQYF. The CDR3 region has the DNA TGTGCCAGCAGCTACACAGATACGCAGTATTTT.

This chain uses TRBV5-5 with TRBJ2-1; D is unclear. Germline CDR1 and CDR2: SGHKS and YYEKEE (reference sequence). There are 14 residues in the CDR3. The V end lost 3 bases, the J end lost 10 bases, and 17 bases lay between the germline ends. The CDR3 region is CASSWLTEIPEQFF. For the CDR3, the DNA is TGTGCCAGCAGCTGGCTCACTGAGATCCCCGAGCAGTTCTTC. The whole variable domain, filled in from reference TRBV5-5 and TRBJ2-1, reads DAGVTQSPTHLIKTRGQQVTLRCSPISGHKSVSWYQQVLGQGPQFIFQYYEKEERGRGNFPDRFSARQFPNYSSELNVNALLLGDSALYLCASSWLTEIPEQFFGPGTRLTVL.

The chain employs TRBV27 and TRBJ2-7; 13 bases align to TRBD2. Germline loops: CDR1 MNHEY, CDR2 SMNVEV (reference sequence). CDR3 length: 15 residues. J lost 4 bases, V lost 4 bases, and 4 bases had no gene match. DNA of the CDR3: TGTGCCAGCAGTTCCGGACTAGCGGGAGTATACGAGCAGTACTTC. This encodes CASSSGLAGVYEQYF.

The J gene is TRBJ2-1, the V gene TRBV7-9; 15 positions match TRBD2. The CDR3 covers 19 residues. The V gene's germline CDR1 is SEHNR and CDR2 FQNEAQ (reference sequence). After removal of 3 bases from V and 0 bases from J, the junction contained 6 bases not matched to a gene. CDR3 in amino acids: CASSLGLAGGTRSYNEQFF. The CDR3 bases are TGTGCCAGCAGCTTGGGACTAGCGGGAGGTACCCGCTCCTACAATGAGCAGTTCTTC. Together with reference TRBV7-9 and TRBJ2-1, the CDR3 gives the full variable domain: DTGVSQNPRHKITKRGQNVTFRCDPISEHNRLYWYRQTLGQGPEFLTYFQNEAQLEKSRLLSDRFSAERPKGSFSTLEIQRTEQGDSAMYLCASSLGLAGGTRSYNEQFFGPGTRLTVL.

V and J are TRBV7-9 and TRBJ2-5, with D possibly being TRBD2 (5 bases). Deletions cut 5 bases from V and 1 base from J, with 17 bases between. Germline assignment: CDR1 SEHNR and CDR2 FQNEAQ (reference sequence). The CDR3 sequence is 16 residues long. CDR3 nucleotides: TGTGCCAGCAGCCCGCATCGACTACAGATCCAAGAGACCCAGTACTTC. As protein: CASSPHRLQIQETQYF. The full variable domain, completed using reference TRBV7-9 and TRBJ2-5, is DTGVSQNPRHKITKRGQNVTFRCDPISEHNRLYWYRQTLGQGPEFLTYFQNEAQLEKSRLLSDRFSAERPKGSFSTLEIQRTEQGDSAMYLCASSPHRLQIQETQYFGPGTRLLVL.

V gene TRBV6-6 combines with J gene TRBJ2-4; D is unresolved. This CDR3 is 15 amino acids long. V shed 0 bases and J shed 3 bases, with 9 bases lying between them. Per germline, CDR1 MNHNY and CDR2 SVGAGI (reference sequence). CDR3 loop: CASSYSLWGKNIQYF. In nucleotides, the CDR3 is TGTGCCAGCAGTTACTCTCTCTGGGGCAAAAACATTCAGTACTTC.

V gene TRBV2 combines with J gene TRBJ2-7; 9 nucleotides align to TRBD1. The CDR3 is 15 amino acids. Germline assignment: CDR1 SNHLY and CDR2 FYNNEI. With V trimmed by 8 bases and J by 2 bases, 10 bases remained unmatched. CDR3 amino acids: CASEGAGQGTYEQYF. The DNA for the CDR3 is TGTGCCAGCGAGGGGGCGGGACAGGGTACCTACGAGCAGTACTTC.

V and J are TRBV6-1 and TRBJ1-1, with 7 bases that match TRBD1. This CDR3 spans 15 amino acids. Germline assignment: CDR1 MNHNS and CDR2 SASEGT. V trimming: 5 bases; J trimming: 0 bases; junction bases outside the gene matches: 6. CDR3 nucleotide sequence: TGTGCCAGCAGTCCGCGGGACAGAATGAACACTGAAGCTTTCTTT. It codes for CASSPRDRMNTEAFF.